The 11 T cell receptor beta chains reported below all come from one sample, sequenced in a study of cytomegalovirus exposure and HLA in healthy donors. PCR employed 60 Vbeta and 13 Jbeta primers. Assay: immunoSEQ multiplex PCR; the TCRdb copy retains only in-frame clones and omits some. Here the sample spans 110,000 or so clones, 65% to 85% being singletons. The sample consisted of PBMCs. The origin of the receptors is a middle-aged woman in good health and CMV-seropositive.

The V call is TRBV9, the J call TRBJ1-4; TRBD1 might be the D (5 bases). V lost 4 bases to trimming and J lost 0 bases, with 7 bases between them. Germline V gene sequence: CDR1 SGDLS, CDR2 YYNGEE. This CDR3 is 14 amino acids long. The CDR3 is CASSLTATNEKLFF. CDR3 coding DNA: TGTGCCAGCAGCCTGACAGCAACTAATGAAAAACTGTTTTTT.

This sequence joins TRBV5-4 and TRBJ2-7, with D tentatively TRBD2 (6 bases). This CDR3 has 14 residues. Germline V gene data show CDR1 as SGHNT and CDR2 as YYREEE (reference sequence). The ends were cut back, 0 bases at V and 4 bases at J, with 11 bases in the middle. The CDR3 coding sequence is TGTGCCAGCAGCTTGGCCGGGACTGTATACGAGCAGTACTTC. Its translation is CASSLAGTVYEQYF.

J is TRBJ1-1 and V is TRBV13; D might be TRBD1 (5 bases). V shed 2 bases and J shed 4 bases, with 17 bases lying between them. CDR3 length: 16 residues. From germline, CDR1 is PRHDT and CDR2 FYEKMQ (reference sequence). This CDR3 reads CASSLQVSRGGTEAFF. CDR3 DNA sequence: TGTGCCAGCAGCTTACAGGTTTCGCGGGGGGGCACTGAAGCTTTCTTT.

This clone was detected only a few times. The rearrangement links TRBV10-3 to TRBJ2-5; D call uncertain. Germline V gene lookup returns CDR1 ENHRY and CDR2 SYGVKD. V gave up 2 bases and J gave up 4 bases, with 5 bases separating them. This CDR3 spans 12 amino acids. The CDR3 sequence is CAISERGETQYF. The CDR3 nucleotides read TGTGCCATCAGTGAGCGCGGAGAGACCCAGTACTTC.

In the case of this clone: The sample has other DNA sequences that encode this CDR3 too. The CDR3 is CASSYSGGHYGYTF. DNA of the CDR3: TGTGCCAGCAGTTACTCGGGGGGTCACTATGGCTACACCTTC. The genes are TRBV6-5 and TRBJ1-2; weak D call: TRBD1 (5 bases). Germline V gene data show CDR1 as MNHEY and CDR2 as SVGAGI. V was cut by 0 bases and J by 3 bases, with 8 bases left in between. The CDR3 loop spans 14 amino acids.

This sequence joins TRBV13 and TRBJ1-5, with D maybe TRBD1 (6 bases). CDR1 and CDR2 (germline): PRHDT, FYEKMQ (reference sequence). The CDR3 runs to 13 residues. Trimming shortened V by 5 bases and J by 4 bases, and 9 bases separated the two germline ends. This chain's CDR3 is CASSDQGNQPQHF. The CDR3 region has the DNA TGTGCCAGCAGCGACCAGGGGAATCAGCCCCAGCATTTT.

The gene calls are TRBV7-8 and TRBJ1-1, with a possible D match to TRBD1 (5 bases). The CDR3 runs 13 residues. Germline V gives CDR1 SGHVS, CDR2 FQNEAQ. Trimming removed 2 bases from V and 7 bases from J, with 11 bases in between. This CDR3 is CASSLSWGSEAFF. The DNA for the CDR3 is TGTGCCAGCAGCTTAAGTTGGGGCAGTGAAGCTTTCTTT.

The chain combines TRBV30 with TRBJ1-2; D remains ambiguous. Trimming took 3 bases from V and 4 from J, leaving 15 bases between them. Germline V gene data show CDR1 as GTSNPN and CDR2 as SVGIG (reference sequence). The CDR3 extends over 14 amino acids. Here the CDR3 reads CAWSPRPGRYGYTF. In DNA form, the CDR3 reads TGTGCCTGGAGCCCCCGCCCAGGTCGCTATGGCTACACCTTC.

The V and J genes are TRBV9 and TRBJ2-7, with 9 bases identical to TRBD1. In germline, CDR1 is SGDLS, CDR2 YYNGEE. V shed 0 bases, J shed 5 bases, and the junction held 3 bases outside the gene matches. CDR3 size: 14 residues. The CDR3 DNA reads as TGTGCCAGCAGCGTAGAGGACAGGGGCGACGAGCAGTACTTC. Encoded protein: CASSVEDRGDEQYF.

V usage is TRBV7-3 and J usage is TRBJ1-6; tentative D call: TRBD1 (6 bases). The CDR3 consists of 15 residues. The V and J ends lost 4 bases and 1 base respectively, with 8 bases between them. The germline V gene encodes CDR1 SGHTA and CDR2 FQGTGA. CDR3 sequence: CASSSQGSYNSPLHF. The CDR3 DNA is TGTGCCAGCAGCTCACAGGGATCCTATAATTCACCCCTCCACTTT.

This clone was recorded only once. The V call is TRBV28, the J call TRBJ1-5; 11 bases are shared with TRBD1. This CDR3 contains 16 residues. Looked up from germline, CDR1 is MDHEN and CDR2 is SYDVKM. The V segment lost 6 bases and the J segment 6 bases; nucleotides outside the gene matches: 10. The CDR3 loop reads CASRPEGQGAPQPQHF. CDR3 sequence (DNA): TGTGCCAGCAGACCTGAAGGACAGGGGGCACCTCAGCCCCAGCATTTT.